This TCR beta chain was obtained from a study of cytotoxic CD8 clonotypes in ibrutinib-treated CLL. CDR1 and CDR2 from the germline V gene are SGHRS and YFSETQ. Trimming cost V 4 bases and J 7 bases, with 12 bases left between them. The CDR3 runs 14 residues. In regard to this clone: What it binds is not known.

TCRdb keeps only in-frame clones here, not all; method: immunoSEQ multiplex PCR. The sample lists about 300,000 clones, more than 70% occurring once. Study results and caveats: The clonality rise at ibrutinib response reflected private clonotype expansion.

The source was PBMCs, collected at disease progression, from a patient treated with ibrutinib. The chain employs TRBV5-1 and TRBJ1-6; D might be TRBD1 (6 bases). The receptor's source is a human donor with chronic lymphocytic leukemia. The CDR3 sequence is CASSLDRMNSPLHF. The CDR3 nucleotides read TGCGCCAGCAGCCTCGACAGGATGAATTCACCCCTCCACTTT.